The T cell receptor (beta chain) described here comes from a study of cytomegalovirus exposure and HLA in healthy donors. CDR1 SGHTA and CDR2 FQGTGA come from the germline V gene. V lost 4 bases to trimming and J lost 6 bases; unmatched junction nucleotides: 10. CDR3 length equals 16 residues. General study results and limits: Most TCR sequences showed up rarely, but some public TCRs showed up in many donors. CMV antigen specificity was confirmed in vitro for a few CMV-associated chains. Published work reported that the classifier diagnosed cytomegalovirus status with high specificity and sensitivity.

Of note for this clone: The antigen remains unidentified.

TCRdb's table, derived via immunoSEQ multiplex PCR, lists solely in-frame clones and lacks some. Of 100,000 to 150,000 clones in the sample, about 90% were seen once. The sample comprised PBMCs. The receptor's source is a woman under 30 in good health and CMV-seronegative. The V gene is TRBV7-3, the J gene TRBJ2-1; 9 positions agree with TRBD2. The CDR3 region is CASSWGGLAGTNEQFF. CDR3 nucleotides: TGTGCCAGCAGCTGGGGAGGGCTAGCGGGAACCAATGAGCAGTTCTTC.